These 14 T cell receptor beta chains were all obtained from the same sample, sequenced in a study of T cell changes during pregnancy in multiple sclerosis. The repertoire was sequenced with immunoSEQ multiplex PCR; TCRdb's copy has only in-frame clones and lacks some. The sample holds some 60,000 clones, around 93% seen once. The material sequenced was peripheral blood, taken after pregnancy. These receptors all come from a female donor with multiple sclerosis, enrolled in a pregnancy study.

V usage is TRBV11-2 and J usage is TRBJ1-4; the D gene is possibly TRBD1 (6 bases). Germline CDR1 is SGHAT and CDR2 is FQNNGV. This CDR3 is built from 15 residues. Between the trimmed V and J ends, which lost 3 bases and 1 base, there was a span of 9 bases. CDR3 sequence (DNA): TGTGCCAGCAGCTTCGCAGGGGTAACTAATGAAAAACTGTTTTTT. This encodes CASSFAGVTNEKLFF.

The chain combines TRBV7-3 with TRBJ2-2, with D uncertain. Per germline, CDR1 SGHTA and CDR2 FQGTGA. Trimming removed 6 bases at V and 1 base at J, with 6 bases between. The CDR3 loop spans 13 amino acids. CDR3 DNA: TGTGCCAGCAGTCCAGGGAACACCGGGGAGCTGTTTTTT. It specifies CASSPGNTGELFF.

V usage is TRBV19 and J usage is TRBJ1-2, with 11 bases matching TRBD1. CDR3 length: 14 residues. With 4 bases clipped from V and 8 bases from J, the junction kept 6 bases outside the gene matches. The germline CDR1 and CDR2 sequences are LNHDA and SQIVND (reference sequence). In nucleotides, the CDR3 is TGTGCCAGTAGTACCTCGGGACAGGGGGGAGGCTACACCTTC. Protein sequence: CASSTSGQGGGYTF.

This clone was seen just once. CDR3 coding DNA: TGTGCCAGCAGCCTGGGAGCTAGCGGGAACAATGAGCAGTTCTTC. Amino acid sequence: CASSLGASGNNEQFF. The rearrangement links TRBV6-1 to TRBJ2-1, with TRBD2 matching 9 bases. The CDR3 runs to 15 residues. CDR1 and CDR2 from the germline V gene are MNHNS and SASEGT. V shed 6 bases, J shed 5 bases, and the junction held 8 bases outside the gene matches.

The chain recombines TRBV29-1 with TRBJ2-7; TRBD1 matches 9 bases. Unmatched junction bases numbered 16, after V lost 1 base and J lost 0 bases. The CDR3 is 19 amino acids. Germline CDR1 is SQVTM and CDR2 is ANQGSEA. The CDR3 is CSVEGVWTGDSATSYEQYF. The CDR3, as DNA: TGCAGCGTTGAAGGCGTTTGGACAGGGGACTCCGCCACCTCCTACGAGCAGTACTTC.

The chain combines TRBV20-1 with TRBJ2-5, with no clear D. Germline V CDR1 and CDR2: DFQATT, SNEGSKA (reference sequence). Trimming took 3 bases from V and 2 from J, leaving 4 bases between them. The length of the CDR3 is 11 residues. The DNA of the CDR3 is TGCAGTGCTAGTCGTCAAGAGACCCAGTACTTC. Its translation: CSASRQETQYF.

This clone was recorded once. The chain links TRBV19 to TRBJ1-2; D may be TRBD1 (6 bases). The germline V gene has CDR1 LNHDA and CDR2 SQIVND (reference sequence). This CDR3 contains 14 residues. V was cut by 5 bases and J by 3 bases, with 13 bases left in between. This chain's CDR3 is CASSVPGADYGYTF. The CDR3 bases are TGTGCCAGTAGTGTGCCAGGGGCGGACTATGGCTACACCTTC. Together with reference TRBV19 and TRBJ1-2, the CDR3 gives the full variable domain: DGGITQSPKYLFRKEGQNVTLSCEQNLNHDAMYWYRQDPGQGLRLIYYSQIVNDFQKGDIAEGYSVSREKKESFPLTVTSAQKNPTAFYLCASSVPGADYGYTFGSGTRLTVV.

The chain recombines TRBV4-3 with TRBJ2-7; 12 positions agree with TRBD2. The CDR3 spans 17 residues. Trimming removed 4 bases from V and 5 bases from J; junction bases left unmatched: 12. CDR1 and CDR2 from the germline V gene are LGHNA and YSLEER. The CDR3 DNA sequence: TGCGCCAGCAGCCCTGGACTAGCGGGAACCGACAGCAACGAGCAGTACTTC. This codes for CASSPGLAGTDSNEQYF.

V is TRBV19 and J is TRBJ2-1; TRBD1 agrees at 8 bases. The CDR3 contains 16 residues. With 5 bases clipped from V and 4 bases from J, the junction kept 10 bases outside the gene matches. CDR1 and CDR2 from the germline V gene are LNHDA and SQIVND (reference sequence). DNA of the CDR3: TGTGCCAGTAGTTCCCCCCGGACAGGGAGTTACAATGAGCAGTTCTTC. The encoded protein is CASSSPRTGSYNEQFF.

This sequence joins TRBV29-1 and TRBJ1-2; D might be TRBD1 (5 bases). This CDR3 region has 13 residues. Trimming stripped 4 bases from V and 8 bases from J, with 17 bases between. Germline lookup yields CDR1 SQVTM and CDR2 ANQGSEA. The CDR3 DNA reads TGCAGCGTTGCGCGGGGGGACGTATCGGGCTACACCTTC. Its translation: CSVARGDVSGYTF. Together with reference TRBV29-1 and TRBJ1-2, the CDR3 gives the full variable domain: SAVISQKPSRDICQRGTSLTIQCQVDSQVTMMFWYRQQPGQSLTLIATANQGSEATYESGFVIDKFPISRPNLTFSTLTVSNMSPEDSSIYLCSVARGDVSGYTFGSGTRLTVV.

The rearrangement links TRBV19 to TRBJ2-1; TRBD2 agrees at 12 bases. Germline trimming cut 4 bases from V and 0 bases from J; bases unmatched to any gene: 1. The CDR3 spans 16 residues. Germline CDR1 LNHDA, CDR2 SQIVND (reference sequence). CDR3 nucleotides: TGTGCCAGTAGTAGGACTAGCGGGATCTCCTACAATGAGCAGTTCTTC. The encoded protein is CASSRTSGISYNEQFF.

The chain employs TRBV30 and TRBJ2-7; D possibly corresponds to TRBD1 (6 bases). The CDR3 spans 12 residues. Germline V lookup: CDR1 GTSNPN, CDR2 SVGIG (reference sequence). V lost 5 bases and J 6 bases, leaving 14 bases between the germline ends. The CDR3 nucleotides are TGTGCCTGGCGGGACACACCCTCCGAGCAGTACTTC. Amino acids: CAWRDTPSEQYF. Full variable domain (missing parts from reference TRBV30 and TRBJ2-7): SQTIHQWPATLVQPVGSPLSLECTVEGTSNPNLYWYRQAAGRGLQLLFYSVGIGQISSEVPQNLSASRPQDRQFILSSKKLLLSDSGFYLCAWRDTPSEQYFGPGTRLTVT.

V is TRBV2 and J is TRBJ2-5; 8 bases align to TRBD1. CDR1 is SNHLY and CDR2 is FYNNEI in the germline V gene. The CDR3 totals 15 residues. The V segment lost 8 bases and the J segment 4 bases; nucleotides outside the gene matches: 12. Here the CDR3 reads CASPLDRGKRETQYF. CDR3 sequence (DNA): TGTGCCAGCCCGCTCGACAGGGGAAAGCGAGAGACCCAGTACTTC.

The rearrangement links TRBV30 to TRBJ1-1; D is undetermined. V was clipped by 5 bases and J by 0 bases, with 13 bases between them. The CDR3 covers 14 residues. Germline CDR1 reads GTSNPN; CDR2 reads SVGIG (reference sequence). Here the CDR3 DNA reads TGTGCCTGGGAATCCCTAGGAATGAACACTGAAGCTTTCTTT. This encodes CAWESLGMNTEAFF.